A single sample gave rise to the 4 T cell receptor beta chains below, sequenced in a study of cytomegalovirus exposure and HLA in healthy donors. The study ran its PCR with 60 Vbeta and 13 Jbeta primers. TCRdb keeps only in-frame clones here, not all; method: immunoSEQ multiplex PCR. The profile covers approximately 160,000 clones, with 75% appearing a single time and 4.9% taken by the ten largest. The sequenced sample consisted of PBMCs. These receptor sequences come from a male donor in good health and CMV-seronegative.

The V gene is TRBV30, the J gene TRBJ1-1, with TRBD1 matching over 7 bases. The V gene's germline CDR1 is GTSNPN and CDR2 SVGIG (reference sequence). CDR3 length: 15 residues. The J segment lost 0 bases and the V segment lost 0 bases, leaving 4 bases of the junction unmatched. The CDR3 coding sequence is TGTGCCTGGAGTGTACGGACAGGTTTGAACACTGAAGCTTTCTTT. It specifies CAWSVRTGLNTEAFF.

The V gene is TRBV5-1, the J gene TRBJ2-5, with a weak D call TRBD2 (6 bases). Germline V gives CDR1 SGHRS, CDR2 YFSETQ. The CDR3 length is 14 residues. V lost 0 bases and J 5 bases, leaving 11 bases between the germline ends. CDR3 nucleotides: TGCGCCAGCAGCTTGGCGGTAGCGGTGGAGACCCAGTACTTC. Protein: CASSLAVAVETQYF.

This clone turned up a few times. V is TRBV14 and J is TRBJ2-1, with TRBD2 matching 11 bases. CDR1 SGHDN and CDR2 FVKESK come from the germline V gene. V shed 1 base, J shed 9 bases, and the junction held 5 bases outside the gene matches. The CDR3 loop spans 15 amino acids. The chain's CDR3 is CASSQAASGRTEQFF. Here the CDR3 DNA reads TGTGCCAGCAGCCAAGCGGCTAGCGGGAGGACTGAGCAGTTCTTC.

The rearrangement joins TRBV27 to TRBJ1-2; no clear D. CDR3 length equals 14 residues. Trimming took 5 bases from V and 3 from J, leaving 13 bases between them. Germline CDR1 reads MNHEY; CDR2 reads SMNVEV (reference sequence). The CDR3 DNA reads as TGTGCCAGCAGTCCGCGGCAGACCTACTATGGCTACACCTTC. It encodes CASSPRQTYYGYTF.